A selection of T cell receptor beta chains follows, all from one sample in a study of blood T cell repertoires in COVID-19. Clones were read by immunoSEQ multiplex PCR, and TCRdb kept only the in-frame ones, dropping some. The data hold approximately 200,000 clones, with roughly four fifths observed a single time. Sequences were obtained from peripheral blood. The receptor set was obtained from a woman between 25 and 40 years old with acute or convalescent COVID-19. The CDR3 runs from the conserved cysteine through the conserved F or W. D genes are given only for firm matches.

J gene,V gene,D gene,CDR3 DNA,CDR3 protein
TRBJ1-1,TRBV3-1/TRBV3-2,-,TGTGCCAGCAGCCACGGTCAGGGGAACACTGAAGCTTTCTTT,CASSHGQGNTEAFF
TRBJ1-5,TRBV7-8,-,TGTGCCAGCAACAACCAGCGGGGCAGTCATCAGCCCCAGCATTTT,CASNNQRGSHQPQHF
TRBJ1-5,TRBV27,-,TGTGCCAGCAGGGAATCGACAGGATGGTCCAAACAGCCCCAGCATTTT,CASRESTGWSKQPQHF
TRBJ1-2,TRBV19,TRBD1,TGTGCCAGTAGTGATAGGGGGCTTTATGGCTACACCTTC,CASSDRGLYGYTF
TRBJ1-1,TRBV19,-,TGTGCCAGTAGTATAGAGTGGGGCCGGGGGTTTGCCACTGAAGCTTTCTTT,CASSIEWGRGFATEAFF
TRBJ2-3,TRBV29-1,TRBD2,TGCAGCTCAGTGGTAAGGGGGACTAGCGGTTCCACAGATACGCAGTATTTT,CSSVVRGTSGSTDTQYF
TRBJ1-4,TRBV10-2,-,TGCGCCAGCACCCCAAATGAAAAACTGTTTTTT,CASTPNEKLFF
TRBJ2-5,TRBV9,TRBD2,TGTGCCAGCAGCGTAGCTAGCGGGGGGTCCAGGGAGACCCAGTACTTC,CASSVASGGSRETQYF
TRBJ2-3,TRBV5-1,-,TGCGCCAGCAGCTTGGCGGGGGGCGGTAGCACAGATACGCAGTATTTT,CASSLAGGGSTDTQYF
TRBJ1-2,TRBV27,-,TGTGCCAGCAGTCCGGACTCCCTTCATGGCTACACCTTC,CASSPDSLHGYTF